One sample yielded the 21 T cell receptor beta chains listed below, sequenced in a study of regulatory T cells in long-lasting Graves disease. Library construction for TCR beta used iRepertoire HTBI primers and Arm-PCR of CDR3 regions. MiXCR, run by TCRdb on the multiplex PCR reads, gives a single entry per CDR3 protein. The table lists nearly 350,000 distinct CDR3 sequences, about 20% of them singletons. Described time point: persistent/refractory GD, antithyroid drugs over 5 years with positive TRAb. From PBMCs, RNA was extracted and then used to make the TCR library. Material: peripheral blood mononuclear cells (PBMCs), obtained when the disease was refractory, from a patient treated with antithyroid drugs. The receptors originated from a female donor with Graves disease.

Many counts were recorded for this clonotype. The V gene is TRBV29-1, the J gene TRBJ2-7, with 8 bases identical to TRBD1. V lost 6 bases and J lost 4; bases outside the gene matches: 8. The CDR3 spans 13 residues. Germline loops: CDR1 SQVTM, CDR2 ANQGSEA. The CDR3 nucleotides read TGCAGCGTCGCAACTACAGGGGGGTACGAGCAGTACTTC. Its protein product is CSVATTGGYEQYF.

There are many counts of this clonotype. The genes are TRBV20-1 and TRBJ1-5, with D unclear. The CDR3 runs 12 residues. V shed 5 bases and J shed 6 bases, with 11 bases lying between them. Germline CDR1 and CDR2: DFQATT and SNEGSKA (reference sequence). The CDR3 DNA sequence: TGCAGTGCTCGTTCGGGCCGTCAGCCCCAGCATTTT. Amino acid sequence: CSARSGRQPQHF.

The rearrangement links TRBV15 to TRBJ2-3, with a weak D call TRBD1 (5 bases). V shed 1 base and J shed 7 bases, with 9 bases lying between them. The CDR3 is made up of 13 amino acids. Germline values: CDR1 LNHNV, CDR2 YYDKDF (reference sequence). DNA for the CDR3: TGTGCCACCAGCAGAGTTCAGGGTTATACGCAGTATTTT. This sequence encodes CATSRVQGYTQYF.

The chain's CDR3 is CASSQDGGRDNSPLHF. DNA of the CDR3: TGCGCCAGCAGCCAAGATGGAGGCAGGGACAATTCACCCCTCCACTTT. The J gene is TRBJ1-6, the V gene TRBV4-1; weak D call: TRBD1 (5 bases). V dropped 0 bases and J dropped 7 bases, with 13 bases sitting between them. The CDR3 is 16 residues long. Per germline, CDR1 MGHRA and CDR2 YSYEKL.

Many counts were recorded for this clonotype. J is TRBJ1-1 and V is TRBV27; no clear D gene. The CDR3 is 14 residues long. CDR1 MNHEY and CDR2 SMNVEV come from the germline V gene (reference sequence). Trimming took off 5 bases at V and 1 base at J, with 11 bases between the two ends. This CDR3 is CASSPLGRNTEAFF. CDR3 sequence (DNA): TGTGCCAGCAGTCCTCTTGGGAGGAACACTGAAGCTTTCTTT.

As concerns this clonotype: A far larger clone lies a single base away; this is likely a read error. The rearrangement joins TRBV10-3 to TRBJ2-7, with D perhaps matching TRBD1 (6 bases). The CDR3 is made up of 14 amino acids. CDR1 and CDR2 from the germline V gene are ENHRY and SYGVKD. V was trimmed by 5 bases and J by 2 bases, leaving 13 bases between them. CDR3 nucleotides: TGTGCCATCAGTCTTCAGGGGAGCGCCTACGAGCAGTACTTC. Protein: CAISLQGSAYEQYF.

The rearrangement links TRBV5-6 to TRBJ1-5; tentatively, D is TRBD1 (6 bases). Germline CDR1 is SGHDT and CDR2 is YYEEEE. This CDR3 comprises 15 residues. Trimming pared 0 bases from V and 5 bases from J, leaving 12 bases between. CDR3 sequence (DNA): TGTGCCAGCAGCTTGGCCCGGAGGGGGGATCAGCCCCAGCATTTT. Translation gives CASSLARRGDQPQHF.

In its sample, this clonotype was seen many times. This chain links TRBV6-1 with TRBJ2-2, with D perhaps matching TRBD2 (6 bases). Deletions cut 7 bases from V and 1 base from J, with 13 bases between. Germline CDR1 MNHNS, CDR2 SASEGT. The CDR3 runs to 15 residues. Here the CDR3 DNA reads TGTGCCAGCACCACCGGGACTGGGAACACCGGGGAGCTGTTTTTT. The encoded protein is CASTTGTGNTGELFF.

Judged by abundance, this clonotype is medium-sized. The chain combines TRBV12-3 or TRBV12-4 with TRBJ1-1; 8 bases fit TRBD1. The J segment lost 4 bases and the V segment lost 4 bases, leaving 5 bases of the junction unmatched. The CDR3 covers 14 residues. The CDR3 spells CASSSSGGGTEAFF. The DNA of the CDR3 is TGTGCCAGCAGTTCCTCAGGGGGCGGCACTGAAGCTTTCTTT.

This sequence joins TRBV5-6 and TRBJ2-5, with a tentative D call TRBD1 (6 bases). The germline CDR1 and CDR2 sequences are SGHDT and YYEEEE. The CDR3 length is 16 residues. V lost 0 bases and J 5 bases, leaving 17 bases between the germline ends. CDR3 nucleotides: TGTGCCAGCAGCTTGGGGGGTACAGGGACCAGGGAGACCCAGTACTTC. Its protein is CASSLGGTGTRETQYF.

This clonotype has at least ten counts. V gene TRBV11-2 combines with J gene TRBJ2-7; D unclear. Germline assignment: CDR1 SGHAT and CDR2 FQNNGV. V lost 4 bases and J 3 bases, leaving 13 bases between the germline ends. The CDR3 sequence is 14 residues long. The CDR3 loop is CASSYPLGGYEQYF. In DNA, the CDR3 is TGTGCCAGCAGCTACCCATTGGGCGGCTACGAGCAGTACTTC.

V gene TRBV24-1 combines with J gene TRBJ1-4, with D perhaps matching TRBD1 (6 bases). Trimming took off 3 bases at V and 7 bases at J, with 14 bases between the two ends. Germline CDR1 KGHDR, CDR2 SFDVKD. The CDR3 is 15 residues long. The DNA of the CDR3 is TGTGCCACCAGTGATCCCGGGGGACAAGGTGAAAAACTGTTTTTT. Translated, it gives CATSDPGGQGEKLFF.

This clonotype was counted many times. The rearrangement joins TRBV28 to TRBJ2-5; 8 bases align to TRBD2. Germline V CDR1 and CDR2: MDHEN, SYDVKM. The ends lost 5 bases at V and 5 bases at J; junction bases unmatched: 7. CDR3 length equals 14 residues. The CDR3 spells CASSRTSLWETQYF. As DNA, the CDR3 is TGTGCCAGCAGTAGGACTAGCCTGTGGGAGACCCAGTACTTC. The whole variable domain, filled in from reference TRBV28 and TRBJ2-5, reads DVKVTQSSRYLVKRTGEKVFLECVQDMDHENMFWYRQDPGLGLRLIYFSYDVKMKEKGDIPEGYSVSREKKERFSLILESASTNQTSMYLCASSRTSLWETQYFGPGTRLLVL.

This clonotype was counted between two and nine times. The rearrangement links TRBV14 to TRBJ2-5, with D hard to call. Germline values: CDR1 SGHDN, CDR2 FVKESK. Deletions cut 4 bases from V and 4 bases from J, with 13 bases between. This CDR3 comprises 14 residues. The CDR3 loop is CASSPGRYRETQYF. CDR3 bases: TGTGCCAGCAGCCCCGGTAGATATCGAGAGACCCAGTACTTC.

This chain links TRBV12-3 or TRBV12-4 with TRBJ2-2, with 9 bases aligning to TRBD2. V lost 1 base, J lost 6 bases, and 0 bases stayed unmatched. The CDR3 sequence is 14 residues long. This CDR3 reads CASSLGTSAGELFF. Written as DNA, the CDR3 is TGTGCCAGCAGTTTAGGGACTAGCGCCGGGGAGCTGTTTTTT.

This clonotype was picked up a small number of times. The chain employs TRBV10-1 and TRBJ1-5, with D perhaps matching TRBD1 (5 bases). The CDR3 consists of 16 residues. Trimming took off 3 bases at V and 6 bases at J, with 18 bases between the two ends. Germline CDR1 and CDR2: WNHNN and SYGVQD (reference sequence). The DNA for the CDR3 is TGCGCCAGCAGTGAAGGGTGGGTCGACAGTTCTCAGCCCCAGCATTTT. It encodes CASSEGWVDSSQPQHF.

This clonotype turned up a few times. This chain connects TRBV11-1 to TRBJ1-3; D gene unclear. The germline CDR1 and CDR2 sequences are SGHAT and FQDESV (reference sequence). The ends were cut back, 5 bases at V and 1 base at J, with 12 bases in the middle. This CDR3 spans 15 amino acids. The CDR3 sequence is CASSGYQDSGNTIYF. The CDR3 nucleotides read TGTGCCAGCAGCGGTTATCAGGATTCTGGAAACACCATATATTTT.

The genes are TRBV6-2 or TRBV6-3 and TRBJ2-3; TRBD2 matches at 9 bases. The CDR3 length is 18 residues. The V segment lost 5 bases and the J segment 2 bases; nucleotides outside the gene matches: 14. Looked up from germline, CDR1 is MNHEY and CDR2 is SVGEGT. Here the CDR3 reads CASSEEWGLAGFTDTQYF. For the CDR3, the DNA is TGTGCCAGCAGTGAAGAATGGGGGCTAGCGGGGTTCACAGATACGCAGTATTTT.

The genes are TRBV5-4 and TRBJ2-7, with 7 bases aligning to TRBD1. CDR3 length: 13 residues. Germline-derived CDR1 and CDR2 are SGHNT and YYREEE (reference sequence). Losses at the gene ends were 5 bases for V and 6 bases for J; bases not matched to a gene: 8. The CDR3 spells CASSSDRPGEQYF. The CDR3 bases are TGTGCCAGCAGTTCGGACAGGCCAGGCGAGCAGTACTTC.

There are many counts of this clonotype. The J gene is TRBJ2-7, the V gene TRBV28; TRBD2 aligns across 15 bases. Germline assignment: CDR1 MDHEN and CDR2 SYDVKM. Trimming took 6 bases from V and 5 from J; bases not matched to a gene: 14. The CDR3 extends over 18 amino acids. CDR3 sequence (DNA): TGTGCCAGCAGCTATAACAACTGGGGACTAGCGGGAGGTAACGAGCAGTACTTC. Its protein is CASSYNNWGLAGGNEQYF.

In its sample, this clonotype was seen a few times. The rearrangement uses TRBV19 and TRBJ2-2; 8 bases line up with TRBD1. Germline V lookup: CDR1 LNHDA, CDR2 SQIVND (reference sequence). The CDR3 spans 13 residues. J was trimmed by 4 bases and V by 10 bases; bases with no gene match: 5. The CDR3 spells CATSTGVTGELFF. DNA of the CDR3: TGTGCCACATCGACAGGGGTCACCGGGGAGCTGTTTTTT.